The TCR beta chain described here comes from a study of T cell responses to AZD1222 COVID-19 vaccine. The repertoire was sequenced with immunoSEQ multiplex PCR; TCRdb's copy has only in-frame clones and lacks some. Of over 150,000 clones in the sample, 85% to 95% were seen once. Study outcomes and limitations: Baseline seropositives among AZD1222 recipients totaled only five or six. Spike-spanning, vaccine-associated CD4 TCRs were dominant at 160-218 and 743-854. Spike-specific TCR depth and breadth grew after two AZD1222 doses.

Concerning this clone itself: The antigen is undetermined. Other DNA sequences from this sample encode an identical CDR3 as well.

The CDR3 sequence is 13 residues long. CDR1 is GTSNPN, CDR2 SVGIG, per germline (reference sequence). V gave up 0 bases and J gave up 4 bases, with 7 bases separating them. The sequence was collected from an adult who received the AZD1222 COVID-19 vaccine. This sequence joins TRBV30 and TRBJ1-5; D ambiguous. The input for sequencing was peripheral blood, taken 28 days after the second AZD1222 dose. The CDR3 sequence is CAWSVRGNQPQHF. The CDR3 nucleotides are TGTGCCTGGAGTGTACGTGGGAATCAGCCCCAGCATTTT.